What follows is one TCR beta chain and its context. Antigen unknown. This sample stems from a study of T cells in localized non-small cell lung cancer. Study-level findings and limits: In uninvolved adjacent lung, T cell clonality reached its highest value, exceeding tumor. Adjacent lung exhibited a median of about 56 among the 100 most abundant tumor clones.

Germline lookup yields CDR1 MGHDK and CDR2 SYGVNS. Trimming left V 4 bases short and J 2 bases short, with 11 bases between. This CDR3 has 14 residues. Sequenced by immunoSEQ multiplex PCR; TCRdb stores in-frame clones only, minus some. This sample carries tens of thousands of clones, roughly nine tenths of them seen once, and the ten largest clones take about a fifth. The sequence was obtained from a man aged 35-69 years with stage I squamous cell lung carcinoma. The chain is built from TRBV25-1 and TRBJ1-1, with a tentative D call TRBD1 (5 bases). The input for sequencing was peripheral blood, taken before any cancer treatment. CDR3: CASSGPGFNTEAFF. The CDR3 nucleotides are TGTGCCAGCAGTGGCCCAGGGTTTAACACTGAAGCTTTCTTT.